Given below is one TCR beta chain in context. Each CDR3 protein is one row after TCRdb ran MiXCR on the PCR reads. In the table there are approximately 25,000 distinct CDR3 sequences, roughly half of which are singletons. Localized lung adenocarcinoma, a non-small cell lung cancer, affected the donors. The record originates from a study of CD4 and CD8 cells across lung adenocarcinoma regions. There are 18 residues in the CDR3. Per germline, CDR1 MNHEY and CDR2 SVGAGI. The ends were cut back, 2 bases at V and 3 bases at J, with 19 bases in the middle. The specimen sequenced was CD8+ T cells from the center of a lung tumor. The chain is built from TRBV6-5 and TRBJ2-2; a possible D gene is TRBD1 (5 bases). The clonotype comes from a male donor with lung adenocarcinoma. The CD4 and CD8 labels of this study may be unreliable. CDR3 amino acids: CASSYTGYLDTYTGELFF. In DNA, the CDR3 is TGTGCCAGCAGTTACACAGGATACTTAGACACTTACACCGGGGAGCTGTTTTTT.